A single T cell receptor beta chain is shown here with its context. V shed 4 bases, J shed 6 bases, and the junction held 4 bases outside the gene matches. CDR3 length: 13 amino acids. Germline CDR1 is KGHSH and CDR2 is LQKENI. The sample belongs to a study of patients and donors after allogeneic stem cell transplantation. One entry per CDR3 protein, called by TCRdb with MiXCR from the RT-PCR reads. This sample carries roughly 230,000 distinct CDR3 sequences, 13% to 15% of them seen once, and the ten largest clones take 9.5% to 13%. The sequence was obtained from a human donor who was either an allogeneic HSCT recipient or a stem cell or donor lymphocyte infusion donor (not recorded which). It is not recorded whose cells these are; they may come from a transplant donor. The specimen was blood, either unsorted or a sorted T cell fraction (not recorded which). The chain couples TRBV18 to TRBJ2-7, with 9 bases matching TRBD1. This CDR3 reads CASSRQGVGEQYF. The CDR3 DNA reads TGTGCCAGCTCACGACAGGGGGTTGGCGAGCAGTACTTC.